One sample yielded the 28 T cell receptor beta chains listed below, sequenced in a study of blood T cell repertoires in COVID-19. Assay used: immunoSEQ multiplex PCR; TCRdb lists only in-frame clones, some missing. The sample includes 130,000 or so clones, roughly 80% seen only once; the top ten take 18%. Input material: PBMCs or T cells enriched from blood (not recorded which). The source is a man aged 25 to 40 who had recovered from COVID-19.

The rearrangement links TRBV29-1 to TRBJ1-2; a possible D gene is TRBD1 (6 bases). CDR1 is SQVTM and CDR2 is ANQGSEA in the germline V gene. The CDR3 has 14 amino acids. Trimming took 4 bases from V and 2 from J, leaving 14 bases between them. The CDR3 sequence: CSVVLGGRNYGYTF. The CDR3 region has the DNA TGCAGCGTTGTTCTTGGGGGCCGAAACTATGGCTACACCTTC.

This clone has a single count. The V gene is TRBV10-1, the J gene TRBJ2-3; D perhaps matches TRBD1 (6 bases). Trimming stripped 3 bases from V and 3 bases from J, with 13 bases between. The CDR3 sequence is 15 residues long. Germline lookup yields CDR1 WNHNN and CDR2 SYGVQD (reference sequence). The CDR3 is CASSEVGATTDTQYF. In DNA form, the CDR3 reads TGCGCCAGCAGTGAAGTGGGGGCGACTACAGATACGCAGTATTTT.

As concerns this clone: The same CDR3 is also encoded by other DNA sequences in this sample. The chain has TRBV19 and TRBJ1-1, with 8 bases fitting TRBD1. J lost 4 bases, V lost 9 bases, and 7 bases had no gene match. Germline CDR1 is LNHDA and CDR2 is SQIVND (reference sequence). This CDR3 spans 13 amino acids. CDR3 sequence (DNA): TGTGCCAGCTCAACAGGGGGGGGCACTGAAGCTTTCTTT. It is translated as CASSTGGGTEAFF.

The genes are TRBV5-6 and TRBJ1-2, with D maybe TRBD1 (6 bases). V lost 4 bases and J lost 7, with 11 bases in between. There are 12 residues in the CDR3. Germline V CDR1 and CDR2: SGHDT, YYEEEE. The chain's CDR3 is CASSLLQGGYTF. The DNA of the CDR3 is TGTGCCAGCAGCCTCCTACAGGGTGGCTACACCTTC.

The chain has TRBV11-2 and TRBJ2-1, with 8 bases that match TRBD2. Germline CDR1 and CDR2: SGHAT and FQNNGV. CDR3 length: 18 amino acids. With V trimmed by 2 bases and J by 4 bases, 13 bases remained unmatched. The CDR3 spells CASSLSAHIAGSYNEQFF. The CDR3 DNA is TGTGCCAGCAGCTTATCGGCACACATAGCGGGAAGTTACAATGAGCAGTTCTTC. Combining the CDR3 with reference TRBV11-2 and TRBJ2-1 gives the whole variable domain EAGVAQSPRYKIIEKRQSVAFWCNPISGHATLYWYQQILGQGPKLLIQFQNNGVVDDSQLPKDRFSAERLKGVDSTLKIQPAKLEDSAVYLCASSLSAHIAGSYNEQFFGPGTRLTVL.

This rearrangement joins TRBV7-2 to TRBJ2-1; the D gene is possibly TRBD2 (5 bases). Trimming cost V 1 base and J 6 bases, with 10 bases left between them. The CDR3 runs 14 residues. Looked up from germline, CDR1 is SGHTA and CDR2 is FQGNSA. The CDR3 nucleotides are TGTGCCAGCAGCTTAGTCGGGGATGGCAATGAGCAGTTCTTC. It codes for CASSLVGDGNEQFF.

The rearrangement links TRBV20-1 to TRBJ1-4; the match to TRBD1 covers 8 bases. V lost 6 bases to trimming and J lost 11 bases; unmatched junction nucleotides: 5. Germline V gene data show CDR1 as DFQATT and CDR2 as SNEGSKA (reference sequence). CDR3 length equals 11 residues. The CDR3 spells CSAYRQGKLFF. The CDR3 DNA is TGCAGTGCCTACCGACAGGGGAAACTGTTTTTT.

The CDR3: CASNFGVQETQYF. Here the CDR3 DNA reads TGTGCCAGCAACTTCGGGGTCCAAGAGACCCAGTACTTC. The chain uses TRBV7-9 and TRBJ2-5, with D possibly being TRBD2 (5 bases). Germline loops: CDR1 SEHNR, CDR2 FQNEAQ (reference sequence). This CDR3 is 13 amino acids long. Trimming took 7 bases from V and 1 from J, leaving 10 bases between them.

V gene TRBV11-2 combines with J gene TRBJ2-6; 11 nucleotides agree with TRBD2. The germline V gene encodes CDR1 SGHAT and CDR2 FQNNGV. The CDR3 totals 18 residues. V trimming: 1 base; J trimming: 3 bases; junction bases outside the gene matches: 5. The CDR3 is CASSLGGLAGGGANVLTF. The DNA for the CDR3 is TGTGCCAGCAGCTTAGGGGGGCTAGCGGGAGGTGGGGCCAACGTCCTGACTTTC.

V and J are TRBV5-3 and TRBJ1-4; D remains unclear. TRBV5-3 is annotated as an ORF whose role is uncertain. The V end was cut by 0 bases, the J end by 4 bases, with 7 bases between. The CDR3 has 14 residues. CDR3 loop: CARSLVQLNEKLFF. In DNA form, the CDR3 reads TGTGCCAGAAGCTTGGTACAGCTTAATGAAAAACTGTTTTTT.

In this sample, this clone turned up a few times. The CDR3 here is CASSQSQPGDREQYF. The CDR3 nucleotides read TGTGCCAGCTCACAATCACAACCAGGGGATCGGGAGCAGTACTTC. The chain couples TRBV18 to TRBJ2-7; possibly TRBD1 for D (6 bases). Germline assignment: CDR1 KGHSH and CDR2 LQKENI. Trimming cost V 4 bases and J 7 bases, with 20 bases left between them. The CDR3 sequence is 15 residues long.

This rearrangement joins TRBV9 to TRBJ2-1; 7 bases agree with TRBD1. Trimming took 0 bases from V and 8 from J; bases not matched to a gene: 8. Germline CDR1 is SGDLS and CDR2 is YYNGEE. The CDR3 loop spans 15 amino acids. The CDR3: CASSVDEGGRYEQFF. The DNA of the CDR3 is TGTGCCAGCAGCGTAGATGAAGGGGGCAGGTATGAGCAGTTCTTC.

This clone was seen a single time. The junction departs from the called germline gene at one end, perhaps through a read error. V is TRBV5-1 and J is TRBJ2-3; 8 bases map to TRBD2. Germline CDR1 is SGHRS and CDR2 is YFSETQ. This CDR3 contains 13 residues. Here the CDR3 reads CASSLVAGDTQYF. The DNA of the CDR3 is TGCGCCAGCAGTTTGGTAGCGGGGGATACGCAGTATTTT.

This chain joins TRBV7-6 and TRBJ1-4; D gene ambiguous. V dropped 0 bases and J dropped 7 bases, with 12 bases sitting between them. In germline, CDR1 is SGHVS, CDR2 FNYEAQ. CDR3 size: 15 residues. The DNA for the CDR3 is TGTGCCAGCAGCTTAGCGCCCCGGGTTGGTGAAAAACTGTTTTTT. The encoded protein is CASSLAPRVGEKLFF. Filled out from reference TRBV7-6 and TRBJ1-4, the complete variable domain reads GAGVSQSPRYKVTKRGQDVALRCDPISGHVSLYWYRQALGQGPEFLTYFNYEAQQDKSGLPNDRFSAERPEGSISTLTIQRTEQRDSAMYRCASSLAPRVGEKLFFGSGTQLSVL.

The V gene is TRBV25-1, the J gene TRBJ2-4, with D tentatively TRBD2 (5 bases). The CDR3 covers 15 residues. Germline V gene sequence: CDR1 MGHDK, CDR2 SYGVNS. With 0 bases removed from V and 2 bases from J, the gap between germline ends came to 8 bases. CDR3 loop: CASSEYRDPKNIQYF. The DNA for the CDR3 is TGTGCCAGCAGTGAATATCGGGATCCCAAAAACATTCAGTACTTC.

CDR3 loop: CSVLGLVSPPFNEQFF. The DNA of the CDR3 is TGCAGCGTACTGGGACTAGTATCCCCACCCTTCAATGAGCAGTTCTTC. This chain links TRBV29-1 with TRBJ2-1, with 8 bases that match TRBD2. The CDR3 is made up of 16 amino acids. The trim removed 6 bases at V and 6 bases at J, leaving 16 bases unmatched. In germline, CDR1 is SQVTM, CDR2 ANQGSEA.

This clone appeared once. The chain carries TRBV19 and TRBJ2-3; weak D call: TRBD1 (6 bases). Germline CDR1 LNHDA, CDR2 SQIVND (reference sequence). The CDR3 is 13 residues long. V lost 10 bases and J 4 bases, leaving 15 bases between the germline ends. CDR3 protein: CATRQVPADTQYF. CDR3 nucleotides: TGTGCCACGCGACAGGTTCCAGCAGATACGCAGTATTTT.

V gene TRBV9 combines with J gene TRBJ1-2; no definite D call. Germline assignment: CDR1 SGDLS and CDR2 YYNGEE. With 0 bases removed from V and 0 bases from J, the gap between germline ends came to 9 bases. The CDR3 length is 15 residues. The CDR3 bases are TGTGCCAGCAGCGTAGCGCTCAGTACTAACTATGGCTACACCTTC. Translating gives CASSVALSTNYGYTF.

The J gene is TRBJ2-1, the V gene TRBV2, with 7 positions matching TRBD1. The J segment lost 4 bases and the V segment lost 7 bases, leaving 4 bases of the junction unmatched. Germline V gene data show CDR1 as SNHLY and CDR2 as FYNNEI. The CDR3 covers 13 residues. CDR3 in amino acids: CASTDRAYNEQFF. CDR3 DNA sequence: TGTGCCAGCACAGACAGGGCTTACAATGAGCAGTTCTTC.

The chain has TRBV5-1 and TRBJ2-7; TRBD1 matches at 7 bases. With 2 bases clipped from V and 0 bases from J, the junction kept 5 bases outside the gene matches. The CDR3 is made up of 15 amino acids. CDR1 and CDR2 (germline): SGHRS, YFSETQ. For the CDR3, the DNA is TGCGCCAGCAGCTTAACAGGGGTCAGCTCCTACGAGCAGTACTTC. Protein sequence: CASSLTGVSSYEQYF. The complete variable domain, with remaining parts taken from reference TRBV5-1 and TRBJ2-7, reads KAGVTQTPRYLIKTRGQQVTLSCSPISGHRSVSWYQQTPGQGLQFLFEYFSETQRNKGNFPGRFSGRQFSNSRSEMNVSTLELGDSALYLCASSLTGVSSYEQYFGPGTRLTVT.

The chain joins TRBV3-1 (or the pseudogene TRBV3-2) to TRBJ1-5, with D hard to call. The CDR3 has 14 amino acids. From germline, CDR1 is LGHDT and CDR2 YNNKEL (reference sequence). The V gene lost 2 bases and the J gene lost 1 base, with 6 bases spanning the gap. CDR3 region: CASSQSESNQPQHF. CDR3 nucleotide sequence: TGTGCCAGCAGCCAATCTGAGAGCAATCAGCCCCAGCATTTT.

V is TRBV7-9 and J is TRBJ2-3; 16 nucleotides agree with TRBD2. This CDR3 has 16 residues. V was clipped by 5 bases and J by 4 bases; unmatched bases: 3. Per germline, CDR1 SEHNR and CDR2 FQNEAQ (reference sequence). This CDR3 reads CASSTGTSGGADTQYF. The DNA of the CDR3 is TGTGCCAGCAGCACCGGGACTAGCGGGGGGGCAGATACGCAGTATTTT.

This clone was found once. The CDR3 protein is CAIRRQGVSTTGELFF. The CDR3 DNA follows: TGTGCCATCAGGAGGCAGGGCGTCTCAACTACCGGGGAGCTGTTTTTT. The V and J genes are TRBV10-3 and TRBJ2-2; D possibly corresponds to TRBD1 (5 bases). The CDR3 runs 16 residues. Germline V CDR1 and CDR2: ENHRY, SYGVKD. Trimming cost V 6 bases and J 5 bases, with 19 bases left between them.

The CDR3 DNA follows: TGTGCCAGCAGCCAAGATCTTTGGAGCCTCACAGATACGCAGTATTTT. Translated: CASSQDLWSLTDTQYF. The chain uses TRBV3-1 (or the pseudogene TRBV3-2) and TRBJ2-3, with D unresolved. CDR1 LGHDT and CDR2 YNNKEL come from the germline V gene (reference sequence). The CDR3 loop spans 16 amino acids. V was shortened by 0 bases and J by 2 bases, with 12 bases between the two germline ends.

The chain employs TRBV10-3 and TRBJ1-1; perhaps TRBD1 as D (6 bases). CDR1 ENHRY and CDR2 SYGVKD come from the germline V gene. With 6 bases removed from V and 2 bases from J, the gap between germline ends came to 13 bases. This CDR3 spans 14 amino acids. The CDR3 protein is CAIREDSTNTEAFF. The CDR3 DNA follows: TGTGCCATCAGAGAGGACAGTACAAACACTGAAGCTTTCTTT.

Concerning this clone: The germline gene is not matched at one end of the junction; a read error may be the cause. The chain is built from TRBV5-1 and TRBJ2-3; 8 bases align to TRBD2. Germline-derived CDR1 and CDR2 are SGHRS and YFSETQ. CDR3 length: 13 amino acids. CDR3: CASSLEPSGRIDF. The CDR3 DNA is TGCGCCAGCAGCCTGGAACCTAGCGGGCGTATAGATTTT.

This chain joins TRBV6-5 and TRBJ2-5, with a possible D match to TRBD1 (6 bases). The V end was cut by 4 bases, the J end by 2 bases, with 8 bases between. The CDR3 runs 13 residues. Germline CDR1 reads MNHEY; CDR2 reads SVGAGI. CDR3 loop: CASSSGQQETQYF. CDR3 bases: TGTGCCAGCAGTTCCGGACAGCAAGAGACCCAGTACTTC.

J is TRBJ2-1 and V is TRBV5-1; 10 bases align to TRBD2. Germline loops: CDR1 SGHRS, CDR2 YFSETQ. The CDR3 totals 16 residues. J was trimmed by 4 bases and V by 4 bases; bases with no gene match: 8. This CDR3 reads CASSRSGLAEYNEQFF. In DNA form, the CDR3 reads TGCGCCAGCAGCCGGTCAGGACTAGCGGAGTACAATGAGCAGTTCTTC. The full variable domain, rest sourced from reference TRBV5-1 and TRBJ2-1, is KAGVTQTPRYLIKTRGQQVTLSCSPISGHRSVSWYQQTPGQGLQFLFEYFSETQRNKGNFPGRFSGRQFSNSRSEMNVSTLELGDSALYLCASSRSGLAEYNEQFFGPGTRLTVL.